A selection of T cell receptor beta chains follows, all from one sample in a study of cytomegalovirus exposure and HLA in healthy donors. This table comes from immunoSEQ multiplex PCR, and its TCRdb copy is limited to in-frame clones, with some not included. Of roughly 190,000 clones in the sample, 9.5% to 15% were seen once. Sequenced sample: PBMCs. These receptors were taken from a man aged 50 to 59 in good health and CMV-seropositive. CDR3s include the opening cysteine and the closing phenylalanine or tryptophan. A D gene is named only where the DNA matches it firmly. Clone size is stated in some rows and not others, as once, few, many or a class when expanded.

>TRBD1|few|TRBJ2-6|TRBV4-1
TGCGCCAGCAGCCAAGGACAGGGTAGCTCTGGGGCCAACGTCCTGACTTTC
CASSQGQGSSGANVLTF
>TRBD1|.|TRBJ1-3|TRBV5-4
TGTGCCAGCAGCCCTGGGACAGGGAGCTCTGGAAACACCATATATTTT
CASSPGTGSSGNTIYF
>.|.|TRBJ1-6|TRBV19
TGTGCCAGTAGTATAGTGGAGGGCCTTAATTCACCCCTCCACTTT
CASSIVEGLNSPLHF
>.|few|TRBJ1-6|TRBV4-2
TGTGCCAGCAGCCAAAGAGGGGGGGGTTCCTATAATTCACCCCTCCACTTT
CASSQRGGGSYNSPLHF
>TRBD1|.|TRBJ1-2|TRBV6-5
TGTGCCAGCAGTTCCGTAAAGACAGGGAACTATGGCTACACCTTC
CASSSVKTGNYGYTF
>TRBD1|.|TRBJ1-2|TRBV5-6
TGTGCCAGCAGCCTACAGGGGGCTCGTGGCTACACCTTC
CASSLQGARGYTF
>.|few|TRBJ2-5|TRBV5-4
TGTGCCAGCAGCTTTCGGGGGGAGACCCAGTACTTC
CASSFRGETQYF
>.|few|TRBJ1-1|TRBV2
TGTGCCAGCAGTGAACCGACGGGTAGACGAACTGAAGCTTTCTTT
CASSEPTGRRTEAFF
>.|few|TRBJ1-5|TRBV6-6
TGTGCCAGCAGTCCGACAGTTTATCAGCCCCAGCATTTT
CASSPTVYQPQHF
>TRBD2|.|TRBJ2-2|TRBV6-4
TGTGCCAGCAGTGGAGAAGCGGGGCCCACCGGGGAGCTGTTTTTT
CASSGEAGPTGELFF
>.|.|TRBJ1-2|TRBV5-5
TGTGCCAGCACCGGTACTGTCCAGCGGATTTATGGCTACACCTTC
CASTGTVQRIYGYTF
>TRBD2|.|TRBJ2-3|TRBV4-1
TGCGCCAGCAGCCAAGATGCAGCGGGGGGGCTATCTGCAGATACGCAGTATTTT
CASSQDAAGGLSADTQYF
>.|.|TRBJ1-3|TRBV2
TGTGCCAGCAGCGGAGGACTCTCTGGAAACACCATATATTTT
CASSGGLSGNTIYF
>TRBD1|.|TRBJ1-2|TRBV5-1
TGCGCCAGCAGCTTGGAGGGACAGGGGGCTTTAAGTGGCTACACCTTC
CASSLEGQGALSGYTF
>.|few|TRBJ1-1|TRBV2
TGTGCCAGCAGTCGACAGTGGTCCACTGAAGCTTTCTTT
CASSRQWSTEAFF
>.|.|TRBJ2-1|TRBV4-3
TGCGCCAGCAGCCAAGACTGGGGAGGGGGGAGGAATGAGCAGTTCTTC
CASSQDWGGGRNEQFF
>TRBD1|few|TRBJ1-5|TRBV5-4
TGTGCCAGCAGCTACACCGGGACAGGTGATCAGCCCCAGCATTTT
CASSYTGTGDQPQHF
>.|few|TRBJ1-2|TRBV27
TGTGCCAGCAGTTTATGGGGGGGGAACTATGGCTACACCTTC
CASSLWGGNYGYTF
>TRBD1|few|TRBJ1-2|TRBV4-3
TGCGCCAGCAGCCAAGATCCCGGGACAGGGGGCGCCGGTGCCTTC
CASSQDPGTGGAGAF
>.|few|TRBJ1-2|TRBV6-5
TGTGCCAGCAGTTACCGGACAGCCGGAGGCTACACCTTC
CASSYRTAGGYTF
>.|few|TRBJ1-1|TRBV19
TGTGCCAGTAGTATAGGAGGAGGGTTGGGCACTGAAGCTTTCTTT
CASSIGGGLGTEAFF
>.|.|TRBJ2-1|TRBV7-7
TGTGCTAGCAGCTCCGCGGGGGCCGGCGCCAATGAGCAGTTCTTC
CASSSAGAGANEQFF